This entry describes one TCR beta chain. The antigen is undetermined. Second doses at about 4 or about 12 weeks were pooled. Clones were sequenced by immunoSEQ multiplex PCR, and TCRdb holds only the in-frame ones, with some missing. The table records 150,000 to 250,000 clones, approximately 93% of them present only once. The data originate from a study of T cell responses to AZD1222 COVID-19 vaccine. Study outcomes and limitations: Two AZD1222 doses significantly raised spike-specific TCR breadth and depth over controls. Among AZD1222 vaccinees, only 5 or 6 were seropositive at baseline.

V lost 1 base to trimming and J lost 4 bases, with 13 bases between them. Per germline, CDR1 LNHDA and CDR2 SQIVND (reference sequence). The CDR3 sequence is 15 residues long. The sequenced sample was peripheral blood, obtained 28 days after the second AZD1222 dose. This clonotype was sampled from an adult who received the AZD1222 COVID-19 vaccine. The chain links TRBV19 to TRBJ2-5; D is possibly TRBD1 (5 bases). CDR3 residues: CASSIAGRVGETQYF. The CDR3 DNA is TGTGCCAGTAGTATAGCGGGCAGGGTGGGAGAGACCCAGTACTTC.